The clone carrying this T cell receptor beta chain was seen more than once but under ten times. The data belong to a study of T-cell reconstitution after alpha-beta-depleted transplantation in children. The length of the CDR3 is 14 residues. From germline, CDR1 is DFQATT and CDR2 SNEGSKA (reference sequence). Trimming shortened V by 3 bases and J by 0 bases, and 8 bases separated the two germline ends. The TCRbeta library was prepared with unique molecular identifiers. TCRdb processed the PCR reads anew with MiXCR; each CDR3 protein has one entry. The table lists about 610,000 distinct CDR3 sequences, over 9.5% of them singletons.

The source was PBMCs from the stem cell graft donor, collected from the stem cell graft. This TCR was sampled from a human donor who donated a stem cell graft to a child with acute myeloid leukemia. The rearrangement links TRBV20-1 to TRBJ2-2; D remains unclear. The CDR3 protein is CSASAETNTGELFF. CDR3 sequence (DNA): TGCAGTGCTAGCGCGGAGACGAACACCGGGGAGCTGTTTTTT.